The entry below gives a single T cell receptor (beta chain) sequence along with its context. The sample comes from a study of blood T cells in healthy people across ages. The length of the CDR3 is 16 residues. Germline values: CDR1 LNHNV, CDR2 YYDKDF (reference sequence). Trimming removed 0 bases at V and 3 bases at J, with 11 bases between. Each sample used at least 6 million PBMCs. The authors ran a second PCR of 7 to 11 cycles using a sample-barcoded 5' primer and a J-beta primer mix. Via MiXCR, TCRdb re-called the 5' RACE reads, giving one row per CDR3 protein. Among roughly 800,000 distinct CDR3 sequences listed, roughly 25% were seen once. In addition, the sample was reused for a study of T cells of mothers and their children.

Specimen: blood. The TCR originated in a boy under 18 in good health. This chain links TRBV15 with TRBJ1-4; D is uncertain. The DNA for the CDR3 is TGTGCCACCAGCAGAGATTTGGGATCAGCTAATGAAAAACTGTTTTTT. Encoded protein: CATSRDLGSANEKLFF.